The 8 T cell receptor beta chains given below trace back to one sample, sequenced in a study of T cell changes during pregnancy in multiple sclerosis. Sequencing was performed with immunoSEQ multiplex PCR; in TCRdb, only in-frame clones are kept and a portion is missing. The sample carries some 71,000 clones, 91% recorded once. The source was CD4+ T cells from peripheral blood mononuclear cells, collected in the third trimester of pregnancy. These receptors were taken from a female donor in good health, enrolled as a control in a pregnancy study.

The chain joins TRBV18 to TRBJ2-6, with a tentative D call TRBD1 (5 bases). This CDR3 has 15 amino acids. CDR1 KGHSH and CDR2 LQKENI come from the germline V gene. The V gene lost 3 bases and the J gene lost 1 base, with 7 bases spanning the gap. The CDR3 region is CASSPRTSGANVLTF. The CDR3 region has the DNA TGTGCCAGCTCACCCCGGACATCTGGGGCCAACGTCCTGACTTTC.

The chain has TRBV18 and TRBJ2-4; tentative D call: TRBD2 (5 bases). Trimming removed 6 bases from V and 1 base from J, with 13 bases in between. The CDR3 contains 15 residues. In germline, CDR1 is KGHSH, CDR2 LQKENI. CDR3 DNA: TGTGCCAGCTCCTCTCAGACGGGGGCCAAAAACATTCAGTACTTC. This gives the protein CASSSQTGAKNIQYF.

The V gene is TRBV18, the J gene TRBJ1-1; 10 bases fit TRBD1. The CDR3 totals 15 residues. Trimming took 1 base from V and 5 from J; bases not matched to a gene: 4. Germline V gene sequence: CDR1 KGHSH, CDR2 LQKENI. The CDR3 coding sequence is TGTGCCAGCTCACCACGGCTGGACAGGGGGACTGAAGCTTTCTTT. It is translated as CASSPRLDRGTEAFF. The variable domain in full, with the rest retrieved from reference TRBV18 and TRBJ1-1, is NAGVMQNPRHLVRRRGQEARLRCSPMKGHSHVYWYRQLPEEGLKFMVYLQKENIIDESGMPKERFSAEFPKEGPSILRIQQVVRGDSAAYFCASSPRLDRGTEAFFGQGTRLTVV.

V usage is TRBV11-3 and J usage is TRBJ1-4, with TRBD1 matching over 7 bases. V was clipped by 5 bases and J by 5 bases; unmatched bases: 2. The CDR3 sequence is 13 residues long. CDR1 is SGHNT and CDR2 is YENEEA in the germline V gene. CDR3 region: CASSKQGNEKLFF. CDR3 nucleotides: TGTGCCAGCAGCAAACAGGGGAATGAAAAACTGTTTTTT.

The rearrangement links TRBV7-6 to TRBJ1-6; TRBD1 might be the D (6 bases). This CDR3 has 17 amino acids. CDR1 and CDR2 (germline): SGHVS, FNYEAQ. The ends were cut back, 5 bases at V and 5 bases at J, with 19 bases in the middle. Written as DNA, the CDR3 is TGTGCCAGCAGCATAACACAGGGATCCCTTAATAATTCACCCCTCCACTTT. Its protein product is CASSITQGSLNNSPLHF. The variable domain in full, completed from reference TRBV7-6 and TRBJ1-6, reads GAGVSQSPRYKVTKRGQDVALRCDPISGHVSLYWYRQALGQGPEFLTYFNYEAQQDKSGLPNDRFSAERPEGSISTLTIQRTEQRDSAMYRCASSITQGSLNNSPLHFGNGTRLTVT.

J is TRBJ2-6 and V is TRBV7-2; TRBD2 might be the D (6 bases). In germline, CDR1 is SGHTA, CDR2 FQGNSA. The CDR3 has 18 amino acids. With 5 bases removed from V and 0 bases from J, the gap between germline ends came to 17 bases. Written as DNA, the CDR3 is TGTGCCAGCAGCCGCCGGGAGCAGAGCTTCTCTGGGGCCAACGTCCTGACTTTC. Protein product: CASSRREQSFSGANVLTF.

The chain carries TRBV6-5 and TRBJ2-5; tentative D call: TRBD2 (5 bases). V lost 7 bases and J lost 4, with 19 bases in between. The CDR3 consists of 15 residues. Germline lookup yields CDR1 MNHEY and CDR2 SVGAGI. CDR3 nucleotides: TGTGCCAGCAAGCCCCTTCTCAACGGAGGAGAGACCCAGTACTTC. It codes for CASKPLLNGGETQYF.

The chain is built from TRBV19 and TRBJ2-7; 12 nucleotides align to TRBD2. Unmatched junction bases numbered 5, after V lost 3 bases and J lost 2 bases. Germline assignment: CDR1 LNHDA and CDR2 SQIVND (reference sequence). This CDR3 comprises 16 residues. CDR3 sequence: CASSITSGGTAYEQYF. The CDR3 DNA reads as TGTGCCAGTAGTATCACTAGCGGGGGGACCGCCTACGAGCAGTACTTC.